These T cell receptor beta chains were read from a single sample in a study of cytomegalovirus exposure and HLA in healthy donors. The protocol was immunoSEQ multiplex PCR, while the TCRdb copy is restricted to in-frame clones and leaves out a portion. The table shows around 67,000 clones, with approximately 81% occurring only once. Sequencing was performed on PBMCs. The receptors were gathered from a woman in her thirties in good health and CMV-seropositive. Both conserved end residues are part of each CDR3. The D gene is left open where the match is weak. Expanded clones are given a class, and other clones once, few, many or no size at all.

-	TRBV29-1	TRBJ2-1	-	13	TGCAGCGTTAGGTCTAGTAGATCCAATGAGCAGTTCTTC	CSVRSSRSNEQFF
TRBD2	TRBV4-3	TRBJ2-1	-	16	TGCGCCAGCAGTCCCCTCGTAGCGGGAGTCGGCGATGAGCAGTTCTTC	CASSPLVAGVGDEQFF
TRBD2	TRBV7-9	TRBJ2-1	once	19	TGTGCCAGCAGCTTATATCGGTCCAGCGGGAGGGCCGGGAGAGATGAGCAGTTCTTC	CASSLYRSSGRAGRDEQFF
TRBD2	TRBV19	TRBJ2-3	-	14	TGTGCCAGTAGACTAGCGGAGACCACAGATACGCAGTATTTT	CASRLAETTDTQYF
-	TRBV2	TRBJ2-5	-	13	TGTGCCAGCAGTCCACAGGGAGAAGAGACCCAGTACTTC	CASSPQGEETQYF
-	TRBV5-1	TRBJ1-3	few	14	TGCGCCAGCCACGGGGGAGGCTCTGGAAACACCATATATTTT	CASHGGGSGNTIYF
TRBD1	TRBV6-5	TRBJ2-3	-	14	TGTGCCAGCAGCCGTCGGCAGGGGGCAAATACGCAGTATTTT	CASSRRQGANTQYF
-	TRBV27	TRBJ2-7	-	12	TGTGCCAGCAGTTTTGCCCAGGGCGAGCAGTACTTC	CASSFAQGEQYF
-	TRBV5-1	TRBJ1-1	-	13	TGCGCCAGCAGCTTTAACAGGAGCACTGAAGCTTTCTTT	CASSFNRSTEAFF
-	TRBV7-2	TRBJ2-7	-	14	TGTGCCAGCAGCTGGTTTGGGGAGTCCTACGAGCAGTACTTC	CASSWFGESYEQYF
TRBD1	TRBV5-1	TRBJ2-3	-	17	TGCGCCAGCAGGCCCTCCGGGACAGGAGGGAGCACAGATACGCGGTATTTT	CASRPSGTGGSTDTRYF
-	TRBV6-5	TRBJ1-2	few	11	TGTGCCAGCAAGCGCTTTGAGGGCTACACCTTC	CASKRFEGYTF
TRBD2	TRBV5-1	TRBJ2-1	-	15	TGCGCCAGCAGACGTGATGCGGGAGGACACAATGAGCAGTTCTTC	CASRRDAGGHNEQFF
TRBD1	TRBV19	TRBJ2-2	-	15	TGTGCCAGTAGTATCTGGGGACAGGGGAGTGGGGAGCTGTTTTTT	CASSIWGQGSGELFF
TRBD2	TRBV9	TRBJ2-3	-	15	TGTGCCAGCAGCCTTGGCGCGGGAGCCACAGATACGCAGTATTTT	CASSLGAGATDTQYF
-	TRBV29-1	TRBJ1-1	-	14	TGCAGCGTTGGTAGCACAGGTATCGACACTGAAGCTTTCTTT	CSVGSTGIDTEAFF
-	TRBV19	TRBJ2-7	-	14	TGTGCCAGTAGTATTGTCGGGGGGCAGCGGGAGCAGTACTTC	CASSIVGGQREQYF
TRBD1	TRBV5-1	TRBJ2-1	-	14	TGCGCCAGCAGCTTGGGAAAACAGGGGGATGAGCAGTTCTTC	CASSLGKQGDEQFF
-	TRBV6-6	TRBJ1-5	-	16	TGTGCCAGCAGTTATATGTCGGAGAATAGCAATCAGCCCCAGCATTTT	CASSYMSENSNQPQHF
-	TRBV10-1	TRBJ1-3	-	13	TGCGCCAGCAGTGGGACAACTGGAAACACCATATATTTT	CASSGTTGNTIYF
TRBD2	TRBV14	TRBJ2-5	-	17	TGTGCCAGCAGCCAAGATCTCGGGACTAGCGGGACTGAGACCCAGTACTTC	CASSQDLGTSGTETQYF